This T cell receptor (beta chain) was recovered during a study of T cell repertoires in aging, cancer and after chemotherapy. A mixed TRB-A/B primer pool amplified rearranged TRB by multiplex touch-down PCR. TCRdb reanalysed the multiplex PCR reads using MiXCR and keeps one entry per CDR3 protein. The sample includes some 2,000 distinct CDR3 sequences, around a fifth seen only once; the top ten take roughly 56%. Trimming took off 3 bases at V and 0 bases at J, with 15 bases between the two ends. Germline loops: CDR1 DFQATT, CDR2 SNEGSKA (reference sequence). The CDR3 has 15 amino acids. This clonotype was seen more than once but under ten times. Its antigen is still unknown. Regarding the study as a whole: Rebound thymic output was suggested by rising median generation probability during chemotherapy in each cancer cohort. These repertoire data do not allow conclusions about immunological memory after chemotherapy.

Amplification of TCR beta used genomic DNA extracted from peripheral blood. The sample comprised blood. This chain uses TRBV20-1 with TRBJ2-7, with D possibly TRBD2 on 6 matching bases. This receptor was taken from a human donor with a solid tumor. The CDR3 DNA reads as TGCAGTGCTAGGGACTATTCGACCAACTCCTACGAGCAGTACTTC. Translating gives CSARDYSTNSYEQYF.